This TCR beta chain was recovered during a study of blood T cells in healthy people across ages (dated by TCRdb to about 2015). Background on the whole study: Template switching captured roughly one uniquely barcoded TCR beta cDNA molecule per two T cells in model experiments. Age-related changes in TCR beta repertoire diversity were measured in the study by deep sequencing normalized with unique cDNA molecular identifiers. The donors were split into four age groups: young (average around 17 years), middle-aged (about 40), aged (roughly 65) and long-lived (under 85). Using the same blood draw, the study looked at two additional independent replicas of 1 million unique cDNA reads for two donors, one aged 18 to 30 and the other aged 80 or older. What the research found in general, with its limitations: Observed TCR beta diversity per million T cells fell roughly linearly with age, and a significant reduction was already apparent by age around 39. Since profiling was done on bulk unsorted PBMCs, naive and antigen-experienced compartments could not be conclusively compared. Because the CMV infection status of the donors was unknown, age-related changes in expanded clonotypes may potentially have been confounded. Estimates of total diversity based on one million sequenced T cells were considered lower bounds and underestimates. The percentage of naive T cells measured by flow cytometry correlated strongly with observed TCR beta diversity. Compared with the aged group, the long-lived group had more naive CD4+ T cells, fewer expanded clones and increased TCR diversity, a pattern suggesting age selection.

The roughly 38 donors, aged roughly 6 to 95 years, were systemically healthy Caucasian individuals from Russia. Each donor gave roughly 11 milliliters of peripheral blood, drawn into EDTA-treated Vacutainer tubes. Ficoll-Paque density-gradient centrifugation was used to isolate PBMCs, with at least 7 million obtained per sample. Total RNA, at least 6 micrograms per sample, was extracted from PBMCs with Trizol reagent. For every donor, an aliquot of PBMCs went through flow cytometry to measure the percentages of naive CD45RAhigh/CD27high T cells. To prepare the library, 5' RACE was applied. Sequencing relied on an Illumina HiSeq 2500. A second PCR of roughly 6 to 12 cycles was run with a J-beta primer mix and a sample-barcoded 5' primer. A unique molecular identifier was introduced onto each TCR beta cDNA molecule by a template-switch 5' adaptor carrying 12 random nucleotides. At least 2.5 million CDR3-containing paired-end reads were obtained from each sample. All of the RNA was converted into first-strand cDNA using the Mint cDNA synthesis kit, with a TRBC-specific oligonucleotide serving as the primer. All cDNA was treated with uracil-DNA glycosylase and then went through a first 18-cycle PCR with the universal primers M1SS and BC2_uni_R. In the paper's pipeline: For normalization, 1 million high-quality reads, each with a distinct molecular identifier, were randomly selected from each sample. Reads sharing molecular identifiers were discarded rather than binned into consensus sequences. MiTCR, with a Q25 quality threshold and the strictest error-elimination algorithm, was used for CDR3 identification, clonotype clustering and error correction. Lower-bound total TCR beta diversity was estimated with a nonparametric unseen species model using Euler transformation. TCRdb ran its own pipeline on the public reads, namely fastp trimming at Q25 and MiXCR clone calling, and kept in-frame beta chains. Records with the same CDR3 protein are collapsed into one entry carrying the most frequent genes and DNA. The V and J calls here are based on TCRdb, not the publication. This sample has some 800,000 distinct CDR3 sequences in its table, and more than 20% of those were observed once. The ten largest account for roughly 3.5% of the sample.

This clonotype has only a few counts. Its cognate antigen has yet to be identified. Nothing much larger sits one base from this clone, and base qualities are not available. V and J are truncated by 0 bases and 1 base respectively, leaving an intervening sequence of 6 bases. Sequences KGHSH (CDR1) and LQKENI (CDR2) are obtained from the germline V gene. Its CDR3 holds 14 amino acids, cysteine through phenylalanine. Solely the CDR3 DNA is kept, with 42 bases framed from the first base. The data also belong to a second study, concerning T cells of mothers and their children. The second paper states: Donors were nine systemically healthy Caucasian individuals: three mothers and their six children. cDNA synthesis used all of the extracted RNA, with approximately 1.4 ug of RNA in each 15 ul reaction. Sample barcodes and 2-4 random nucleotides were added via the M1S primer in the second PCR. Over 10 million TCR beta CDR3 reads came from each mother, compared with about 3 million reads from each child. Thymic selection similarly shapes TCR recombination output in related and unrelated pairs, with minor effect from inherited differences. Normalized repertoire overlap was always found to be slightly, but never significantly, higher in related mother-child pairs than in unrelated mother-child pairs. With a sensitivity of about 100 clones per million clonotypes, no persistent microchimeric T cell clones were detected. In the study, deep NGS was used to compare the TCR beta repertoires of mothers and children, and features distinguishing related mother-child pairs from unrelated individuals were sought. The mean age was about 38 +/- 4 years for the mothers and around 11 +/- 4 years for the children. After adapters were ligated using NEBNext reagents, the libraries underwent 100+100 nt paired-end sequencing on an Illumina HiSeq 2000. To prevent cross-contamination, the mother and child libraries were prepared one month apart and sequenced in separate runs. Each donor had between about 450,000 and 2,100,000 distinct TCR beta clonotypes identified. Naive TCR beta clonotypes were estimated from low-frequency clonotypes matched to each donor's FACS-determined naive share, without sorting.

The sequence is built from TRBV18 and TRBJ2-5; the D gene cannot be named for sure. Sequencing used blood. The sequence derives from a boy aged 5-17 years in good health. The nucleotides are TGTGCCAGCTCACCACCGTTACCCCAAGAGACCCAGTACTTC. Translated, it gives CASSPPLPQETQYF.